This T cell receptor beta chain was sequenced for a study of blood T cell repertoires in COVID-19 (TCRdb year 2020). For the wider study: Samples from collaborators originated in the United States, Italy and Spain and spanned both the acute and convalescent phases of COVID-19. Samples were obtained from the ongoing ImmuneRACE study (first 160 participants) and from over a thousand subjects provided by 6 global collaborators. The dataset comprised deeply sampled blood TCRbeta repertoires from subjects exposed to, actively infected with, or recovered from COVID-19. The repertoires were made available in a free public database intended to serve as a resource for research on the immune response to SARS-CoV-2. Sample metadata almost always included a de-identified subject ID, COVID-19 status, age in years and sex. The material from the prospective study consisted of cDNA or gDNA derived from T cells, B-cell-depleted T cells, or PBMCs. Where available, HLA class I and class II types were taken from metadata supplied by the sample provider and were not determined by assay-based typing. General findings and caveats noted by the study authors: Clinical and demographic metadata were provided uncurated, with the amount varying by source and participant.

TCRbeta CDR3 regions were amplified from genomic DNA using the immunoSEQ Assay, a bias-controlled multiplex PCR. As for the authors' bioinformatics: The number of nucleated cells in each sample was estimated from the amplification of reference gene primers within the assay. To quantify the absolute abundance of each unique TCRbeta CDR3 rearrangement, sequence reads were collapsed and filtered. Productive Simpson clonality was computed per sample as the square root of Simpson's diversity index over productive rearrangements. TCRdb re-hosts the immuneACCESS table, in-frame sequences only. Its copies lack some clones; in the studies checked, an unresolved V gene accounts for under half of them, and the cause for the rest is not known. V and J calls and clone size are copied from that table; D and trimming were computed from the DNA. In all, the sample holds 410,000 or so clones, and around nine tenths of those were seen once. The ten largest clones add up to approximately 1.5% of the sample.

In regard to this clone: Its antigen is unknown. The sample holds no much larger clone one base away, and base qualities are not on file.

CDR1 and CDR2 were assigned from the germline V gene as SGHDT and YYEEEE. The CDR3 has 17 amino acids, counting the end cysteine and phenylalanine. Just CDR3 DNA is preserved here, 51 bases in frame from base 1. Relative to germline, V is 0 bases shorter and J is 5 bases shorter, with 18 bases between their ends. One collaborating source in Seattle enrolled patients during active infection and followed them longitudinally through the course of disease. Collaborating institutions collected whole blood in K2EDTA tubes following their own protocols. For TCRbeta analysis, collaborators shipped samples as frozen whole blood, isolated PBMCs, or DNA extracted from either of those sample types.

The sequenced sample consisted of peripheral blood. In this chain, TRBV5-6 is recombined with TRBJ1-5; the D gene cannot be resolved reliably. The TCR sequence derives from a woman in her forties with COVID-19, enrolled during active disease. The DNA sequence is given as TGTGCCAGCAGCTTGGGAGGGCAGCACTTCCGATATCAGCCCCAGCATTTT. Translated, it gives CASSLGGQHFRYQPQHF.